This section outlines one T cell receptor beta chain sequence together with its context. Trimming shortened V by 4 bases and J by 6 bases, and 10 bases separated the two germline ends. Per the germline V gene, CDR1 is LGHDT and CDR2 is YNNKEL (reference sequence). The CDR3 totals 12 residues. Authors' data handling: Using reference gene primer amplification, nucleated cell counts were estimated. Sequencing was performed with immunoSEQ multiplex PCR; in TCRdb, only in-frame clones are kept and a portion is missing. V and J calls and clone size are as listed in that table; D and trimming were resolved from the DNA. Of roughly 170,000 clones in the sample, 79% are singletons; the top ten hold 8.1%. The data were obtained in a study of blood T cell repertoires in COVID-19. Overall study: Donors in the United States, Italy and Spain gave samples during acute or convalescent COVID-19.

This chain links TRBV3-1 (or the pseudogene TRBV3-2) with TRBJ2-7; D call uncertain. This sequence was found in a woman aged 60 to 75 with COVID-19, enrolled during active disease. The sequenced material came from peripheral blood. The CDR3 region is CASSLVSGEQYF. Written as DNA, the CDR3 is TGTGCCAGCAGCCTCGTCTCCGGCGAGCAGTACTTC.